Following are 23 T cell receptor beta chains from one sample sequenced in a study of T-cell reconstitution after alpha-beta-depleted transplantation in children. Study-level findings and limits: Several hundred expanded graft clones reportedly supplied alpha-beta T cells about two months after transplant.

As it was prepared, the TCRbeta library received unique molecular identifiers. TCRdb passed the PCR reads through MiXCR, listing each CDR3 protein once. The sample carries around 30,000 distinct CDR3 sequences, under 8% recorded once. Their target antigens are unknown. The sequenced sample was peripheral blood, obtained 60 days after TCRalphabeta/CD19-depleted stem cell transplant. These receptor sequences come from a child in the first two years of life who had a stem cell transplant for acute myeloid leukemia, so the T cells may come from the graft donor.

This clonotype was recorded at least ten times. In DNA, the CDR3 is TGTGCCAGCAGCGTGACGGTGGGGGAGGGCTATGGCTACACCTTC. This translates into CASSVTVGEGYGYTF. The rearrangement joins TRBV9 to TRBJ1-2; TRBD1 is a possible D gene (5 bases). Germline CDR1 and CDR2: SGDLS and YYNGEE. CDR3 length equals 15 residues. Trimming left V 2 bases short and J 4 bases short, with 15 bases between. Full variable domain (outside the CDR3, taken from reference TRBV9 and TRBJ1-2): DSGVTQTPKHLITATGQRVTLRCSPRSGDLSVYWYQQSLDQGLQFLIQYYNGEERAKGNILERFSAQQFPDLHSELNLSSLELGDSALYFCASSVTVGEGYGYTFGSGTRLTVV.

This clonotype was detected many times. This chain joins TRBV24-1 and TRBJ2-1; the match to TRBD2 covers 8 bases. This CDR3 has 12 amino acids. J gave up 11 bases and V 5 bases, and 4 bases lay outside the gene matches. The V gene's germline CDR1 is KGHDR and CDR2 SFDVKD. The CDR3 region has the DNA TGTGCCACCAGTGTACGGGGGGGCAAGCAGTTCTTC. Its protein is CATSVRGGKQFF.

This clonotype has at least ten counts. For the CDR3, the DNA is TGTGCCAGCAGCCAAACCTTCGGACCTGACGAGCAGTACTTC. Residues: CASSQTFGPDEQYF. The gene calls are TRBV3-1 and TRBJ2-7, with no clear D. The germline V and J ends were trimmed by 2 bases and 5 bases, with 13 bases remaining between them. The CDR3 totals 14 residues. Looked up from germline, CDR1 is LGHDT and CDR2 is YNNKEL (reference sequence).

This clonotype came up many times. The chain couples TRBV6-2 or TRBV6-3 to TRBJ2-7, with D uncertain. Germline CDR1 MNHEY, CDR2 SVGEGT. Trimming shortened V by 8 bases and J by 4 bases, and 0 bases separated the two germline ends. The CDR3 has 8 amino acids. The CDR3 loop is CASYEQYF. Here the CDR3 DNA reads TGTGCCAGCTACGAGCAGTACTTC.

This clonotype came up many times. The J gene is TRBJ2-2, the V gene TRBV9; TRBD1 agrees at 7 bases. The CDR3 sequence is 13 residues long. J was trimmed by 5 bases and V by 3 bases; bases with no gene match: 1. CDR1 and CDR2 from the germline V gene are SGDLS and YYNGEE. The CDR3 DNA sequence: TGTGCCAGCAGCGCAGGGGGAACCGGGGAGCTGTTTTTT. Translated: CASSAGGTGELFF.

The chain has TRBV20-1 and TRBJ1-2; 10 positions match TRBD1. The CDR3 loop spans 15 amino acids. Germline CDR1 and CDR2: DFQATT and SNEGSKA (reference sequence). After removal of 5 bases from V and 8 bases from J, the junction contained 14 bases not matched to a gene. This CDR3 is CSALAWTGGVEGYTF. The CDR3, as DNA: TGCAGTGCTTTAGCCTGGACAGGGGGAGTGGAGGGCTACACCTTC.

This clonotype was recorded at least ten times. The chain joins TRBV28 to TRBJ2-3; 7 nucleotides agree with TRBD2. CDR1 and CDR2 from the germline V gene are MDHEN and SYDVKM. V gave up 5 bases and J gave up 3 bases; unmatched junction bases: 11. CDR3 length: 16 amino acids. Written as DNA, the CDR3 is TGTGCCAGCAGTCCTCTAGCGGAGGAGTATACAGATACGCAGTATTTT. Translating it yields CASSPLAEEYTDTQYF.

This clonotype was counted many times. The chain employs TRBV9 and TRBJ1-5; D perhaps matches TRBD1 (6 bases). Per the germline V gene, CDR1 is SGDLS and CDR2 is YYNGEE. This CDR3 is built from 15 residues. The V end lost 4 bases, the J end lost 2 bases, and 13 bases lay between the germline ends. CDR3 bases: TGTGCCAGCAGCCCCGGGGGCCGGGGCAATCAGCCCCAGCATTTT. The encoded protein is CASSPGGRGNQPQHF.

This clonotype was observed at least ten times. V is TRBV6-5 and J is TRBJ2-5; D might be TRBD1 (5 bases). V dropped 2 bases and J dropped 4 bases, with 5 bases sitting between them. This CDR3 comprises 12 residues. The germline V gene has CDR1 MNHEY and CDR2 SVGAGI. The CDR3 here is CASSYRGETQYF. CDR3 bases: TGTGCCAGCAGTTACAGGGGAGAGACCCAGTACTTC.

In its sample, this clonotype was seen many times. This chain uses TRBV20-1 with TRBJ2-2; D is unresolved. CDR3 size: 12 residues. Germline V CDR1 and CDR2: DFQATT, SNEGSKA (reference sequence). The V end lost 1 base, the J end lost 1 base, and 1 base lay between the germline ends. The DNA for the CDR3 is TGCAGTGCTAGAGGGAACACCGGGGAGCTGTTTTTT. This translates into CSARGNTGELFF.

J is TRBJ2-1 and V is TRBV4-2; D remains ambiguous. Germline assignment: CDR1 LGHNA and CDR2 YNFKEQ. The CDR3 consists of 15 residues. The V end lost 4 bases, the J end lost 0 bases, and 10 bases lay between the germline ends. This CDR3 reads CASSPGLYSYNEQFF. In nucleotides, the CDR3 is TGTGCCAGCAGCCCCGGGCTCTACTCCTACAATGAGCAGTTCTTC.

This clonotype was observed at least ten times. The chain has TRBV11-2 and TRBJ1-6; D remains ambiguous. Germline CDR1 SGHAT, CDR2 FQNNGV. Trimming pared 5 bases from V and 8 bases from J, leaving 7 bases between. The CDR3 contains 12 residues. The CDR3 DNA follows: TGTGCCAGCAGCCTTAACTATTCACCCCTCCACTTT. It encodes CASSLNYSPLHF.

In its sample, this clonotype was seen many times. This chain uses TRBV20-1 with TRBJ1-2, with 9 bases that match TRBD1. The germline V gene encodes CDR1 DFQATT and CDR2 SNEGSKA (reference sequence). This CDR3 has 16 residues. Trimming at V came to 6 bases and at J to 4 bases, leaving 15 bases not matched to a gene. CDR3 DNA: TGCAGTGCAGAGCGGAGACAGGGACAGGGAGGCTATGGCTACACCTTC. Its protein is CSAERRQGQGGYGYTF.

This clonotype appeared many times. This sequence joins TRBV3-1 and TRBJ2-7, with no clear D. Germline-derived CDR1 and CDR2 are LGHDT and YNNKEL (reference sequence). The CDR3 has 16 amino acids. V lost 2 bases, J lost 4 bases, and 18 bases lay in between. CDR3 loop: CASSQFRLEFGYEQYF. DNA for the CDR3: TGTGCCAGCAGCCAATTCCGCCTGGAGTTCGGGTACGAGCAGTACTTC.

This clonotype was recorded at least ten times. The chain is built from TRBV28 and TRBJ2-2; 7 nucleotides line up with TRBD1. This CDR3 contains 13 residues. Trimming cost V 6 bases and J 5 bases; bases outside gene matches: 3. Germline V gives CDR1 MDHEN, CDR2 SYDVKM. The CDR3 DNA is TGTGCCAGCAGCGGACAGGCTACCGGGGAGCTGTTTTTT. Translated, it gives CASSGQATGELFF.

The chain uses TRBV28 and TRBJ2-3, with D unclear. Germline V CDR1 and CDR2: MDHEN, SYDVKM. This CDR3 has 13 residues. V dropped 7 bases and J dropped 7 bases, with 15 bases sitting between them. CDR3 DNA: TGTGCCAGCATCACCCCCTCCTCGCATACGCAGTATTTT. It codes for CASITPSSHTQYF.

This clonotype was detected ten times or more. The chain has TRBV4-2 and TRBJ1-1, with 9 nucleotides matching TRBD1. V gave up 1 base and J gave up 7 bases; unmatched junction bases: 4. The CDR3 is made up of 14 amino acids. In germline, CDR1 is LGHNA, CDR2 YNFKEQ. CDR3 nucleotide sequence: TGTGCCAGCAGCCAAGTGGACAGGGGAGATGAAGCTTTCTTT. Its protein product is CASSQVDRGDEAFF.

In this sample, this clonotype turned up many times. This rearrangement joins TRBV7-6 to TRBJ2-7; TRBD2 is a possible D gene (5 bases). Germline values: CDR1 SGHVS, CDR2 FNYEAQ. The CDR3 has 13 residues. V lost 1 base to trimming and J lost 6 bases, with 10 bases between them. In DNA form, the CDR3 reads TGTGCCAGCAGCTTAGAATTGGGGAGCGAGCAGTACTTC. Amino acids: CASSLELGSEQYF.

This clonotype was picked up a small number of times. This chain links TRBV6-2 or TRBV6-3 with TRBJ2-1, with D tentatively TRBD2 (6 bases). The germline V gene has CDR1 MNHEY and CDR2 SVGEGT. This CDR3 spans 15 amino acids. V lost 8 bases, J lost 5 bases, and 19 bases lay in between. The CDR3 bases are TGTGCCAGCGGGCGGGGACCCTGGGGGGACAATGAGCAGTTCTTC. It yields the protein CASGRGPWGDNEQFF.

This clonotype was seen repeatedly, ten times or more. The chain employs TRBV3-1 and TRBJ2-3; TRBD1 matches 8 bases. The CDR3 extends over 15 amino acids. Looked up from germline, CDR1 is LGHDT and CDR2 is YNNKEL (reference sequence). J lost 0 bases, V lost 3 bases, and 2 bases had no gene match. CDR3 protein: CASSQQGASTDTQYF. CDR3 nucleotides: TGTGCCAGCAGCCAGCAGGGGGCGAGCACAGATACGCAGTATTTT.

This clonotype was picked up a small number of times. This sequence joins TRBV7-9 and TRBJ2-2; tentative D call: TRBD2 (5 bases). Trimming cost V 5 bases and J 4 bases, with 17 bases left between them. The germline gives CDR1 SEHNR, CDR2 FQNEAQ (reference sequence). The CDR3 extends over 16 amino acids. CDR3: CASSPRVGPTTGELFF. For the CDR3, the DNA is TGTGCCAGCAGCCCGCGGGTGGGCCCCACCACCGGGGAGCTGTTTTTT.

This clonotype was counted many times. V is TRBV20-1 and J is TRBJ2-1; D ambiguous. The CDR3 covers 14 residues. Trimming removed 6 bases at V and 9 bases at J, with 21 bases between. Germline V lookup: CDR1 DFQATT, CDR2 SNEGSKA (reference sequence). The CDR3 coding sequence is TGCAGTGCCCCGGGTCCTTCCCCCTTGGGTGAGCAGTTCTTC. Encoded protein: CSAPGPSPLGEQFF.

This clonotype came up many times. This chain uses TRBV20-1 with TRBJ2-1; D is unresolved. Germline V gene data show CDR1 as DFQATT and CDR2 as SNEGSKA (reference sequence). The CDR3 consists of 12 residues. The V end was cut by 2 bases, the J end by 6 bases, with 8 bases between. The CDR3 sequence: CSARYQRNEQFF. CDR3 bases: TGCAGTGCTAGATATCAGCGCAATGAGCAGTTCTTC.